One sample yielded the 10 T cell receptor beta chains listed below, sequenced in a study of blood T cell repertoires in COVID-19. Some clones are missing from TCRdb's copy, which holds only in-frame ones; the method was immunoSEQ multiplex PCR. The table lists some 100,000 clones, approximately 82% of them singletons. Sample: peripheral blood. The receptor source for this set is a man over 45 with active or convalescent COVID-19.

This rearrangement joins TRBV7-2 to TRBJ1-1; unclear D gene. The CDR3 contains 15 residues. V gave up 4 bases and J gave up 4 bases, with 16 bases separating them. The germline gives CDR1 SGHTA, CDR2 FQGNSA. As DNA, the CDR3 is TGTGCCAGCAGCTCGTGGGGAAGGAGCGGCACTGAAGCTTTCTTT. Amino acid sequence: CASSSWGRSGTEAFF. The full variable domain, in which reference TRBV7-2 and TRBJ1-1 provide the parts outside the CDR3, is GAGVSQSPSNKVTEKGKDVELRCDPISGHTALYWYRQSLGQGLEFLIYFQGNSAPDKSGLPSDRFSAERTGGSVSTLTIQRTQQEDSAVYLCASSSWGRSGTEAFFGQGTRLTVV.

The CDR3 coding sequence is TGTGCCAGTAGCGGTTTTGGACAGGGGAGTTGGGAGGATCACAATGAGCAGTTCTTC. Residues: CASSGFGQGSWEDHNEQFF. This chain links TRBV19 with TRBJ2-1; 9 bases are shared with TRBD1. Germline CDR1 is LNHDA and CDR2 is SQIVND (reference sequence). V was pared by 6 bases and J by 5 bases, with 20 bases of the junction left unmatched. This CDR3 spans 19 amino acids.

The CDR3 region is CASSREGNTIYF. The CDR3 nucleotides read TGTGCCAGCAGCCGGGAGGGAAACACCATATATTTT. The genes are TRBV7-9 and TRBJ1-3; D gene uncertain. V shed 5 bases and J shed 4 bases, with 6 bases lying between them. The CDR3 is 12 residues long. The germline gives CDR1 SEHNR, CDR2 FQNEAQ (reference sequence).

The V and J genes are TRBV28 and TRBJ2-5; 10 nucleotides line up with TRBD2. Germline V CDR1 and CDR2: MDHEN, SYDVKM. Trimming removed 2 bases from V and 3 bases from J; junction bases left unmatched: 0. The CDR3 contains 14 residues. CDR3 in amino acids: CASSLLAGEETQYF. The CDR3 DNA reads as TGTGCCAGCAGTTTACTAGCGGGGGAAGAGACCCAGTACTTC.

The V and J genes are TRBV3-1 (or the pseudogene TRBV3-2) and TRBJ2-7, with 7 bases that match TRBD1. Unmatched junction bases numbered 18, after V lost 0 bases and J lost 1 base. The CDR3 is 20 residues long. Germline assignment: CDR1 LGHDT and CDR2 YNNKEL (reference sequence). Written as DNA, the CDR3 is TGTGCCAGCAGCCAAGATCGAAAAAATACCCGGGACAGACTATCCTACGAGCAGTACTTC. It encodes CASSQDRKNTRDRLSYEQYF.

The V and J genes are TRBV27 and TRBJ1-6; D gene unclear. CDR3 size: 13 residues. The V end was cut by 6 bases, the J end by 8 bases, with 11 bases between. Germline loops: CDR1 MNHEY, CDR2 SMNVEV (reference sequence). CDR3 sequence: CASRPEAYSPLHF. The CDR3 DNA sequence: TGTGCCAGCAGACCCGAGGCTTATTCACCCCTCCACTTT.

CDR3 region: CASSSRGLAVYNEQFF. Here the CDR3 DNA reads TGTGCCAGCAGTTCCCGGGGTCTAGCGGTCTACAATGAGCAGTTCTTC. This chain joins TRBV28 and TRBJ2-1, with 7 nucleotides matching TRBD2. The J segment lost 3 bases and the V segment lost 4 bases, leaving 9 bases of the junction unmatched. This CDR3 contains 16 residues. Germline V CDR1 and CDR2: MDHEN, SYDVKM.

The V gene is TRBV7-8, the J gene TRBJ1-1; D may be TRBD1 (6 bases). From germline, CDR1 is SGHVS and CDR2 FQNEAQ. This CDR3 has 12 amino acids. Trimming pared 1 base from V and 11 bases from J, leaving 11 bases between. Here the CDR3 reads CASSLEKGGAFF. The CDR3 nucleotides are TGTGCCAGCAGCTTAGAGAAAGGGGGTGCTTTCTTT.

This chain joins TRBV6-5 and TRBJ1-2; 11 bases agree with TRBD1. Trimming removed 2 bases from V and 7 bases from J; junction bases left unmatched: 6. Germline V gene lookup returns CDR1 MNHEY and CDR2 SVGAGI. The CDR3 sequence is 15 residues long. CDR3 residues: CASSYTSGTGGGYTF. CDR3 DNA sequence: TGTGCCAGCAGTTACACTTCCGGGACAGGGGGTGGCTACACCTTC.

The rearrangement links TRBV15 to TRBJ2-1, with D unresolved. The CDR3 contains 11 residues. The V gene's germline CDR1 is LNHNV and CDR2 YYDKDF (reference sequence). V shed 0 bases and J shed 8 bases, with 2 bases lying between them. The CDR3 DNA follows: TGTGCCACCAGCAGAGACTATGAGCAGTTCTTC. It codes for CATSRDYEQFF.